This T cell receptor (beta chain) stems from a study of T cells in severe cutaneous drug reactions. Looking at the study overall: Patients in acute or recovery stage gave blister fluids/cells and PBMC.

Germline V gene data show CDR1 as SGHTA and CDR2 as FQGNSA. This CDR3 is built from 19 residues. Carbamazepine had induced Stevens-Johnson syndrome or toxic epidermal necrolysis in the sequenced donors. As regards this clonotype: Antigen specificity is unknown.

Overall study findings and caveats: TRBV12-4 use rose strongly in carbamazepine-induced Stevens-Johnson syndrome or toxic epidermal necrolysis, averaging approximately 33% in blister cells and about 5.1% in PBMC.

TCR subtype-specific primers in iRepertoire multiplex PCR prepared libraries for bulk and single-cell sequencing. TCRdb reworked the multiplex PCR reads into one entry per CDR3 protein, no DNA. Recorded for this sample: more than 3,000 distinct CDR3 sequences. The sample consisted of PBMCs. This clonotype was sampled from a human donor with Stevens-Johnson syndrome, a severe cutaneous drug reaction. This chain joins TRBV7-2 and TRBJ2-1; TCRdb's assignment of TRBD1 cannot be checked, as there is no DNA. The CDR3 protein is CASSLAPWEAGRGENEQFF.